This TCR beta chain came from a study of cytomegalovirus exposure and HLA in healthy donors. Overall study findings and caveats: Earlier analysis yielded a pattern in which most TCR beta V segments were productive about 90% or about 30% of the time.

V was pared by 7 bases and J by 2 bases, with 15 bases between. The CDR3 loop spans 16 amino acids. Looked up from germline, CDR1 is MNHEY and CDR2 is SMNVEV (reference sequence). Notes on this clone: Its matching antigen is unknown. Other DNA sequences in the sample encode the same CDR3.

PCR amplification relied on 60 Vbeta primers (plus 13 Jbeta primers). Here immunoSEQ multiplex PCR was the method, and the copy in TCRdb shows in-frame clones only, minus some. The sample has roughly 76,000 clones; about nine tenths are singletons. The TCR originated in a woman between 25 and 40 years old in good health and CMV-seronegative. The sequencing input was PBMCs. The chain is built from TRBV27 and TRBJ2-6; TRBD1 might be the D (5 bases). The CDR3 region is CASTFVRAAGANVLTF. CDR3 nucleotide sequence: TGTGCCAGCACCTTTGTCAGGGCGGCTGGGGCCAACGTCCTGACTTTC.